The 26 T cell receptor beta chains listed next were all sequenced from one sample in a study of PD-1 blockade in classical Hodgkin lymphoma. Each of the patients experienced relapse following autologous stem cell transplantation, and their brentuximab vedotin exposure differed. Assay: immunoSEQ multiplex PCR; the TCRdb copy retains only in-frame clones and omits some. The sample contains about 19,000 clones, 75% to 90% of which appear only once. The sample was peripheral blood mononuclear cells (PBMCs), taken before the second cycle of nivolumab. The receptors stem from a human donor with classical Hodgkin lymphoma.

V is TRBV6-1 and J is TRBJ1-2; D uncertain. Trimming pared 1 base from V and 0 bases from J, leaving 6 bases between. The germline V gene has CDR1 MNHNS and CDR2 SASEGT. This CDR3 is 14 amino acids long. Here the CDR3 DNA reads TGTGCCAGCAGTGAAGGGTTGACTAACTATGGCTACACCTTC. Its protein product is CASSEGLTNYGYTF.

The V call is TRBV11-2, the J call TRBJ2-3, with 9 bases aligning to TRBD2. With V trimmed by 3 bases and J by 2 bases, 6 bases remained unmatched. The germline gives CDR1 SGHAT, CDR2 FQNNGV. There are 16 residues in the CDR3. The CDR3 reads CASSFGTSPLTDTQYF. CDR3 bases: TGTGCCAGCAGCTTTGGGACTAGCCCTCTCACAGATACGCAGTATTTT.

The rearrangement links TRBV7-2 to TRBJ2-5; TRBD1 aligns across 7 bases. Trimming removed 2 bases from V and 0 bases from J; junction bases left unmatched: 6. CDR1 SGHTA and CDR2 FQGNSA come from the germline V gene. The length of the CDR3 is 16 residues. The CDR3 sequence is CASSLLSGTDQETQYF. The DNA of the CDR3 is TGTGCCAGCAGCTTATTAAGTGGGACAGACCAAGAGACCCAGTACTTC. The full variable domain, its missing parts supplied by reference TRBV7-2 and TRBJ2-5, is GAGVSQSPSNKVTEKGKDVELRCDPISGHTALYWYRQSLGQGLEFLIYFQGNSAPDKSGLPSDRFSAERTGGSVSTLTIQRTQQEDSAVYLCASSLLSGTDQETQYFGPGTRLLVL.

DNA of the CDR3: TGTGCCAGCAGCTTAACCCCCCCTAGCGGCCAAGAGACCCAGTACTTC. Translation gives CASSLTPPSGQETQYF. This sequence joins TRBV7-8 and TRBJ2-5; TRBD2 agrees at 7 bases. The CDR3 length is 16 residues. Trimming removed 2 bases from V and 1 base from J; junction bases left unmatched: 7. Germline V gene sequence: CDR1 SGHVS, CDR2 FQNEAQ.

This clone was seen a handful of times. J is TRBJ2-5 and V is TRBV5-1; 8 bases fit TRBD2. Germline V gene sequence: CDR1 SGHRS, CDR2 YFSETQ. The CDR3 contains 14 residues. V was clipped by 4 bases and J by 4 bases; unmatched bases: 6. The CDR3 sequence: CASSPGLAGETQYF. The CDR3 nucleotides read TGCGCCAGCAGCCCAGGACTAGCCGGAGAGACCCAGTACTTC.

V and J are TRBV5-4 and TRBJ2-3; D gene unclear. V was pared by 0 bases and J by 6 bases, with 8 bases between. The CDR3 loop spans 13 amino acids. The germline CDR1 and CDR2 sequences are SGHNT and YYREEE (reference sequence). The DNA for the CDR3 is TGTGCCAGCAGCTTGGTTCGGGCGGATACGCAGTATTTT. Translation: CASSLVRADTQYF.

The chain is built from TRBV7-8 and TRBJ2-2, with 8 bases identical to TRBD2. Germline CDR1 and CDR2: SGHVS and FQNEAQ. This CDR3 is 17 amino acids long. V shed 1 base and J 0 bases; nucleotides not matched to a gene: 4. Here the CDR3 reads CASSLGRLASNTGELFF. For the CDR3, the DNA is TGTGCCAGCAGCTTAGGGAGACTAGCGTCGAACACCGGGGAGCTGTTTTTT. The whole variable domain, filled in from reference TRBV7-8 and TRBJ2-2, reads GAGVSQSPRYKVAKRGQDVALRCDPISGHVSLFWYQQALGQGPEFLTYFQNEAQLDKSGLPSDRFFAERPEGSVSTLKIQRTQQEDSAVYLCASSLGRLASNTGELFFGEGSRLTVL.

The rearrangement links TRBV7-8 to TRBJ1-2; possible D gene TRBD1, 6 bases. The germline V gene encodes CDR1 SGHVS and CDR2 FQNEAQ. V shed 0 bases and J shed 6 bases, with 11 bases lying between them. The CDR3 sequence is 14 residues long. CDR3 coding DNA: TGTGCCAGCAGCTTAGCCAGGGGAAGGGATGGCTACACCTTC. Amino acids: CASSLARGRDGYTF.

This clone showed up just a few times. The V gene is TRBV19, the J gene TRBJ1-5; TRBD1 matches at 9 bases. Per the germline V gene, CDR1 is LNHDA and CDR2 is SQIVND (reference sequence). This CDR3 contains 15 residues. Trimming at V came to 4 bases and at J to 6 bases, leaving 7 bases not matched to a gene. CDR3 nucleotides: TGTGCCAGTAGTACAACAGGGGGCGATGCTCAGCCCCAGCATTTT. Translating gives CASSTTGGDAQPQHF.

The genes are TRBV6-5 and TRBJ1-1; the D gene is possibly TRBD1 (5 bases). Trimming took 0 bases from V and 2 from J, leaving 13 bases between them. Germline CDR1 is MNHEY and CDR2 is SVGAGI. The CDR3 is made up of 16 amino acids. The DNA of the CDR3 is TGTGCCAGCAGTTACTCGCCGACAGCGGCAAACACTGAAGCTTTCTTT. It is translated as CASSYSPTAANTEAFF.

The V gene is TRBV7-6, the J gene TRBJ2-5; possibly TRBD2 for D (6 bases). CDR1 and CDR2 (germline): SGHVS, FNYEAQ. The CDR3 is 15 amino acids. The germline V and J ends were trimmed by 1 base and 4 bases, with 13 bases remaining between them. The DNA of the CDR3 is TGTGCCAGCAGCTTAGTCGTGGGGGGTACAGAGACCCAGTACTTC. Translating gives CASSLVVGGTETQYF.

This chain uses TRBV5-1 with TRBJ1-1, with 8 bases matching TRBD1. The CDR3 is made up of 15 amino acids. With V trimmed by 3 bases and J by 2 bases, 6 bases remained unmatched. Germline V gene sequence: CDR1 SGHRS, CDR2 YFSETQ. CDR3 nucleotide sequence: TGCGCCAGCAGCTCCACAGGGGGAGGAAACACTGAAGCTTTCTTT. Translated: CASSSTGGGNTEAFF.

The chain has TRBV6-5 and TRBJ1-2; TRBD1 might be the D (6 bases). CDR3 length: 13 amino acids. CDR1 is MNHEY and CDR2 is SVGAGI in the germline V gene. The ends were cut back, 5 bases at V and 4 bases at J, with 11 bases in the middle. Written as DNA, the CDR3 is TGTGCCAGCAGTAGGACAGCCGTCTATGGCTACACCTTC. Residues: CASSRTAVYGYTF.

This chain uses TRBV4-3 with TRBJ1-2; D is perhaps TRBD1 (6 bases). Germline CDR1 is LGHNA and CDR2 is YSLEER. Between the trimmed V and J ends, which lost 0 bases and 7 bases, there was a span of 12 bases. This CDR3 comprises 14 residues. CDR3 protein: CASSQDLGAFGYTF. DNA of the CDR3: TGCGCCAGCAGCCAAGATCTGGGGGCGTTTGGCTACACCTTC.

This chain connects TRBV7-9 to TRBJ2-7, with TRBD1 identical over 7 bases. The CDR3 consists of 18 residues. V lost 6 bases, J lost 0 bases, and 17 bases stayed unmatched. Germline assignment: CDR1 SEHNR and CDR2 FQNEAQ (reference sequence). CDR3 DNA sequence: TGTGCCAGCAGTCCACCCCGTCGGGACAGAAGGGCCTCCTACGAGCAGTACTTC. Translating gives CASSPPRRDRRASYEQYF. The full variable domain, in which reference TRBV7-9 and TRBJ2-7 provide the parts outside the CDR3, is DTGVSQNPRHKITKRGQNVTFRCDPISEHNRLYWYRQTLGQGPEFLTYFQNEAQLEKSRLLSDRFSAERPKGSFSTLEIQRTEQGDSAMYLCASSPPRRDRRASYEQYFGPGTRLTVT.

This clone was counted a few times. The chain is built from TRBV7-9 and TRBJ1-1; TRBD1 is a possible D gene (5 bases). Per germline, CDR1 SEHNR and CDR2 FQNEAQ (reference sequence). The CDR3 loop spans 15 amino acids. The germline V and J ends were trimmed by 1 base and 2 bases, with 11 bases remaining between them. CDR3 sequence (DNA): TGTGCCAGCAGCTTAGGTGGGGCAGATAACACTGAAGCTTTCTTT. The encoded protein is CASSLGGADNTEAFF.

This clone has just a few counts. The CDR3 DNA sequence: TGTGCCAGGAACCCGGGCGGGCGCGACTATGGCTACACCTTC. As protein: CARNPGGRDYGYTF. The V and J genes are TRBV2 and TRBJ1-2, with no clear D. The CDR3 runs 14 residues. The V end lost 9 bases, the J end lost 3 bases, and 17 bases lay between the germline ends. The V gene's germline CDR1 is SNHLY and CDR2 FYNNEI. Together with reference TRBV2 and TRBJ1-2, the CDR3 gives the full variable domain: EPEVTQTPSHQVTQMGQEVILRCVPISNHLYFYWYRQILGQKVEFLVSFYNNEISEKSEIFDDQFSVERPDGSNFTLKIRSTKLEDSAMYFCARNPGGRDYGYTFGSGTRLTVV.

The V and J genes are TRBV10-3 and TRBJ2-2, with D possibly being TRBD2 (6 bases). Trimming stripped 5 bases from V and 1 base from J, with 20 bases between. The CDR3 has 18 amino acids. Looked up from germline, CDR1 is ENHRY and CDR2 is SYGVKD. The CDR3 region has the DNA TGTGCCATCAGTAGCCCTGTTCCGGGGAGGCAGAACACCGGGGAGCTGTTTTTT. Its translation is CAISSPVPGRQNTGELFF.

This sequence joins TRBV5-1 and TRBJ2-2; the D gene could be TRBD1 or TRBD2 (5 bases each). Trimming removed 6 bases from V and 0 bases from J, with 9 bases in between. Germline V gene data show CDR1 as SGHRS and CDR2 as YFSETQ. The CDR3 sequence is 14 residues long. DNA for the CDR3: TGCGCCAGCACTGGGACGGCGAACACCGGGGAGCTGTTTTTT. Translation: CASTGTANTGELFF.

V gene TRBV6-5 combines with J gene TRBJ2-7, with 8 nucleotides matching TRBD2. The V gene end was trimmed by 2 bases and the J gene end by 3 bases; junction bases not matched to a gene: 6. The CDR3 has 15 amino acids. Germline assignment: CDR1 MNHEY and CDR2 SVGAGI. The CDR3 sequence is CASSYHGGVFYEQYF. The CDR3 nucleotides are TGTGCCAGCAGTTACCACGGGGGGGTGTTCTACGAGCAGTACTTC.

The chain has TRBV4-3 and TRBJ2-5; the D gene is possibly TRBD2 (5 bases). Trimming pared 2 bases from V and 1 base from J, leaving 11 bases between. The germline V gene encodes CDR1 LGHNA and CDR2 YSLEER. The CDR3 spans 15 residues. The CDR3 DNA is TGCGCCAGCAGCCAAAACGAGGGAAGCCAAGAGACCCAGTACTTC. Protein sequence: CASSQNEGSQETQYF.

The gene calls are TRBV5-1 and TRBJ2-1; 11 bases match TRBD2. This CDR3 is built from 15 residues. In germline, CDR1 is SGHRS, CDR2 YFSETQ. The V gene end was trimmed by 8 bases and the J gene end by 0 bases; junction bases not matched to a gene: 4. The CDR3: CASRLAGYSYNEQFF. CDR3 nucleotide sequence: TGCGCCAGTCGACTAGCGGGATACTCCTACAATGAGCAGTTCTTC.

The genes are TRBV19 and TRBJ2-1; 7 nucleotides line up with TRBD1. V was clipped by 1 base and J by 2 bases; unmatched bases: 2. The CDR3 has 15 residues. Germline V gives CDR1 LNHDA, CDR2 SQIVND (reference sequence). CDR3 nucleotide sequence: TGTGCCAGTAGTATAGGACAGGGCCCCTACAATGAGCAGTTCTTC. Translation: CASSIGQGPYNEQFF. Full variable domain (remainder filled in from reference TRBV19 and TRBJ2-1): DGGITQSPKYLFRKEGQNVTLSCEQNLNHDAMYWYRQDPGQGLRLIYYSQIVNDFQKGDIAEGYSVSREKKESFPLTVTSAQKNPTAFYLCASSIGQGPYNEQFFGPGTRLTVL.

The chain uses TRBV5-1 and TRBJ1-6; D is undetermined. CDR1 and CDR2 (germline): SGHRS, YFSETQ. Trimming left V 4 bases short and J 8 bases short, with 10 bases between. This CDR3 is built from 13 residues. Written as DNA, the CDR3 is TGCGCCAGCAGCGTTACTCCTGATTCACCCCTCCACTTT. It encodes CASSVTPDSPLHF.

The chain is built from TRBV6-6 and TRBJ2-3, with a tentative D call TRBD2 (6 bases). Germline V gene data show CDR1 as MNHNY and CDR2 as SVGAGI (reference sequence). The CDR3 extends over 16 amino acids. Trimming pared 6 bases from V and 0 bases from J, leaving 16 bases between. The CDR3 loop is CASSPRGSGSTDTQYF. The CDR3 DNA reads as TGTGCCAGCAGCCCGAGGGGTAGCGGAAGCACAGATACGCAGTATTTT.

In this sample, this clone turned up once. J is TRBJ2-7 and V is TRBV6-5; D perhaps matches TRBD2 (5 bases). Trimming shortened V by 0 bases and J by 6 bases, and 9 bases separated the two germline ends. This CDR3 region has 13 residues. Looked up from germline, CDR1 is MNHEY and CDR2 is SVGAGI. CDR3 DNA sequence: TGTGCCAGCAGTTACTCTATGGGGAGCGAGCAGTACTTC. This encodes CASSYSMGSEQYF.